One and the same sample provided the 17 T cell receptor beta chains below, sequenced in a study of blood T cell repertoires in COVID-19 (dated by TCRdb to between 2020 and 2021). Library preparation used the immunoSEQ multiplex PCR assay. The table was pulled from immuneACCESS by TCRdb, which kept in-frame rearrangements only. Such tables lose some clones; where checked, under half of the loss comes from unresolved V genes, and the rest has no known cause. This sample holds 250,000 to 350,000 clones; over 75% were observed only once. The top ten clonotypes cover approximately 7.8% of the sample. The sequenced material came from peripheral blood. The receptor source for this set is a woman between 45 and 60 years old who had recovered from COVID-19.

The chain combines TRBV7-3 with TRBJ2-1; weak D call: TRBD1 (7 bases). The CDR3 contains 15 residues. The germline V and J ends were trimmed by 2 bases and 5 bases, with 13 bases remaining between them. Per the germline V gene, CDR1 is SGHTA and CDR2 is FQGTGA. The CDR3 DNA is TGTGCCAGCAGCTTAGGGGGGACAGTAGACAATGAGCAGTTCTTC. This gives the protein CASSLGGTVDNEQFF.

This clone was seen just once. This chain links TRBV3-1 (or the pseudogene TRBV3-2) with TRBJ1-1, with unresolved D. The V end was cut by 0 bases, the J end by 3 bases, with 14 bases between. In germline, CDR1 is LGHDT, CDR2 YNNKEL (reference sequence). The CDR3 extends over 16 amino acids. The CDR3 is CASSQEDWAPYTEAFF. The CDR3 DNA is TGTGCCAGCAGCCAAGAGGATTGGGCGCCGTACACTGAAGCTTTCTTT.

The chain uses TRBV3-1 (or the pseudogene TRBV3-2) and TRBJ2-1; 12 bases are a match to TRBD2. The CDR3 loop spans 16 amino acids. With 6 bases clipped from V and 6 bases from J, the junction kept 9 bases outside the gene matches. Germline CDR1 reads LGHDT; CDR2 reads YNNKEL (reference sequence). The CDR3 DNA is TGTGCCAGCAGTCTATGGACTAGCGGGAATATCAATGAGCAGTTCTTC. Its protein is CASSLWTSGNINEQFF.

This chain links TRBV7-2 with TRBJ2-3; tentatively, D is TRBD1 (6 bases). V lost 5 bases and J 6 bases, leaving 18 bases between the germline ends. Germline-derived CDR1 and CDR2 are SGHTA and FQGNSA. There are 15 residues in the CDR3. CDR3 in amino acids: CASSNRVGKADTQYF. CDR3 nucleotide sequence: TGTGCCAGCAGCAACAGGGTCGGGAAAGCGGATACGCAGTATTTT.

The chain employs TRBV5-1 and TRBJ2-2; 8 nucleotides agree with TRBD1. CDR1 and CDR2 (germline): SGHRS, YFSETQ. V shed 5 bases and J 2 bases; nucleotides not matched to a gene: 5. The CDR3 contains 15 residues. CDR3 residues: CASSWGQANTGELFF. In DNA, the CDR3 is TGCGCCAGCAGTTGGGGACAGGCTAACACCGGGGAGCTGTTTTTT.

The chain's CDR3 is CASSLTSGYISYEQYF. DNA of the CDR3: TGTGCCAGCAGTTTAACTAGCGGCTATATATCCTACGAGCAGTACTTC. The chain uses TRBV28 and TRBJ2-7, with 8 bases fitting TRBD2. The length of the CDR3 is 16 residues. Trimming at V came to 2 bases and at J to 1 base, leaving 7 bases not matched to a gene. Germline CDR1 reads MDHEN; CDR2 reads SYDVKM.

This sequence joins TRBV4-2 and TRBJ2-5, with D perhaps TRBD1 (6 bases). In germline, CDR1 is LGHNA, CDR2 YNFKEQ. V lost 2 bases and J lost 5, with 18 bases in between. The CDR3 is made up of 16 amino acids. The CDR3 here is CASSQTPGTSWETQYF. CDR3 bases: TGTGCCAGCAGCCAAACCCCCGGGACAAGTTGGGAGACCCAGTACTTC.

The chain carries TRBV7-2 and TRBJ2-5, with D hard to call. Germline CDR1 is SGHTA and CDR2 is FQGNSA. The length of the CDR3 is 16 residues. Trimming cost V 0 bases and J 1 base, with 12 bases left between them. The CDR3 loop is CASSLALSRSQETQYF. CDR3 in DNA: TGTGCCAGCAGCTTAGCGCTTTCGCGGAGCCAAGAGACCCAGTACTTC.

The rearrangement uses TRBV5-1 and TRBJ2-1; D not certain. There are 16 residues in the CDR3. Trimming cost V 0 bases and J 0 bases, with 10 bases left between them. The V gene's germline CDR1 is SGHRS and CDR2 YFSETQ. The CDR3 DNA follows: TGCGCCAGCAGCTTGGCCCGGGTCAGCTCCTACAATGAGCAGTTCTTC. This gives the protein CASSLARVSSYNEQFF.

The chain carries TRBV4-3 and TRBJ1-2; D might be TRBD1 (5 bases). This CDR3 is 16 amino acids long. Germline CDR1 and CDR2: LGHNA and YSLEER. V dropped 0 bases and J dropped 4 bases, with 15 bases sitting between them. This chain's CDR3 is CASSQDQAGPFYGYTF. In DNA form, the CDR3 reads TGCGCCAGCAGCCAAGATCAAGCGGGACCGTTCTATGGCTACACCTTC.

The rearrangement uses TRBV6-5 and TRBJ1-5; no definite D call. Germline values: CDR1 MNHEY, CDR2 SVGAGI. Trimming stripped 4 bases from V and 8 bases from J, with 12 bases between. CDR3 length: 13 residues. DNA of the CDR3: TGTGCCAGCAGTTCCAACCAGTTGGAGCCCCAGCATTTT. Protein sequence: CASSSNQLEPQHF.

The chain carries TRBV19 and TRBJ2-1; maybe TRBD1 (6 bases). Germline CDR1 and CDR2: LNHDA and SQIVND (reference sequence). This CDR3 spans 17 amino acids. Between the trimmed V and J ends, which lost 1 base and 3 bases, there was a span of 16 bases. CDR3 nucleotide sequence: TGTGCCAGTAGTATAGGCCAGGGGCGTTTGATCTACAATGAGCAGTTCTTC. Residues: CASSIGQGRLIYNEQFF.

V is TRBV30 and J is TRBJ2-1; 7 positions agree with TRBD2. Germline CDR1 is GTSNPN and CDR2 is SVGIG (reference sequence). V was pared by 6 bases and J by 9 bases, with 14 bases of the junction left unmatched. The CDR3 covers 14 residues. Here the CDR3 DNA reads TGTGCCTGCCCCATAGGAGGGAGGGCAAGTGAGCAGTTCTTC. This sequence encodes CACPIGGRASEQFF. Full variable domain (outside the CDR3, taken from reference TRBV30 and TRBJ2-1): SQTIHQWPATLVQPVGSPLSLECTVEGTSNPNLYWYRQAAGRGLQLLFYSVGIGQISSEVPQNLSASRPQDRQFILSSKKLLLSDSGFYLCACPIGGRASEQFFGPGTRLTVL.

The chain employs TRBV6-2 or TRBV6-3 and TRBJ1-4; TRBD1 might be the D (6 bases). Trimming stripped 2 bases from V and 7 bases from J, with 14 bases between. The CDR3 is 15 residues long. The germline V gene encodes CDR1 MNHEY and CDR2 SVGEGT. The CDR3 nucleotides are TGTGCCAGCAGTTACGAGGGACAAGGGAGTGAAAAACTGTTTTTT. Encoded protein: CASSYEGQGSEKLFF.

This clone was seen a single time. The chain employs TRBV5-1 and TRBJ1-4; 7 bases are a match to TRBD1. CDR1 and CDR2 (germline): SGHRS, YFSETQ. The trim removed 4 bases at V and 4 bases at J, leaving 4 bases unmatched. CDR3 length equals 14 residues. The CDR3 loop is CASSPGQINEKLFF. CDR3 nucleotides: TGCGCCAGCAGCCCGGGACAGATTAATGAAAAACTGTTTTTT.

The rearrangement uses TRBV24-1 and TRBJ2-5; TRBD2 matches 9 bases. Germline assignment: CDR1 KGHDR and CDR2 SFDVKD. The CDR3 consists of 15 residues. The V segment lost 4 bases and the J segment 5 bases; nucleotides outside the gene matches: 7. CDR3 residues: CATSDVAGVSETQYF. CDR3 nucleotides: TGTGCCACCAGTGACGTAGCGGGAGTAAGTGAGACCCAGTACTTC.

The V and J genes are TRBV5-1 and TRBJ1-4; tentatively, D is TRBD1 (5 bases). Germline V gene data show CDR1 as SGHRS and CDR2 as YFSETQ. This CDR3 region has 15 residues. With 6 bases removed from V and 4 bases from J, the gap between germline ends came to 16 bases. The CDR3: CASNPGTPNNEKLFF. CDR3 in DNA: TGCGCCAGCAACCCCGGGACTCCCAATAATGAAAAACTGTTTTTT.